Here is one T cell receptor beta chain with its context. Its specificity is unknown. This record belongs to a study of T cell responses to AZD1222 COVID-19 vaccine. General observations from the study: Donors were largely white British and mainly female; clonal diversity was possibly underestimated. Breadth and depth of Spike-specific TCRs rose after two AZD1222 doses. Epitopes outside B.1.351 and B.1.1.7 mutated regions reportedly drew nearly half of spike TCRs.

Pooled samples include second doses given at about 4 or 12 weeks. Sequencing used immunoSEQ multiplex PCR; TCRdb keeps in-frame clones, though not all of them. Counted here are roughly 150,000 clones, 90% occurring once; the ten biggest clones make up approximately 5.9%. The CDR3 consists of 17 residues. In germline, CDR1 is SEHNR, CDR2 FQNEAQ (reference sequence). Trimming cost V 2 bases and J 5 bases, with 19 bases left between them. The receptor's source is an adult who received the AZD1222 COVID-19 vaccine. This chain joins TRBV7-9 and TRBJ1-5; D unresolved. The sequencing used peripheral blood, collected 28 days after the second AZD1222 dose. The DNA of the CDR3 is TGTGCCAGCAGCTTATTCGTCGTCGGCGGACTGGATCAGCCCCAGCATTTT. Its protein product is CASSLFVVGGLDQPQHF.